Ten or more counts support the clone carrying this T cell receptor beta chain. Its antigen is undetermined. The data were taken from a study of T-cell memory formation after mild COVID-19. Study-wide results and limits: The appearance of some responding clones in pre-infection memory suggested that cross-reactive memory joined.

Using constant-segment primers, 5'RACE produced TCR alpha and TCR beta cDNA libraries carrying sample barcodes and UMIs. One entry per CDR3 protein, called by TCRdb with MiXCR from the 5' RACE reads. This sample carries approximately 260,000 distinct CDR3 sequences, under 20% of them seen once, and the ten largest clones take 23%. Germline V gene data show CDR1 as SGHTA and CDR2 as FQGNSA. This CDR3 has 15 amino acids. The ends were cut back, 2 bases at V and 8 bases at J, with 16 bases in the middle. This chain joins TRBV7-2 and TRBJ2-1, with D perhaps given as TRBD1 or TRBD2 (6 bases each). Material for sequencing was PBMCs or a T cell subset sorted from them (not recorded which). The TCR originated in a man aged 18 to 30 who had mild COVID-19 (a few samples of this study predate the infection). Cell type and time point are not known. CDR3 in amino acids: CASSLRRGAVYEQFF. As DNA, the CDR3 is TGTGCCAGCAGCTTAAGGAGGGGGGCAGTATATGAGCAGTTCTTC.